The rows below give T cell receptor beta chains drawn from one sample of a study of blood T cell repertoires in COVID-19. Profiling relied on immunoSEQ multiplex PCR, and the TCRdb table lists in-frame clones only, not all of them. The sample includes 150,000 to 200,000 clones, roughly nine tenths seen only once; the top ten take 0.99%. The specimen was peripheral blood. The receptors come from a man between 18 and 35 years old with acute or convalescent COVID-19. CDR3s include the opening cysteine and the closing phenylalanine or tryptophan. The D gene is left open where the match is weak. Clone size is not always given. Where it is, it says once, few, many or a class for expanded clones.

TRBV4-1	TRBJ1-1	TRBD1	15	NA	TGCGCCAGCAGCCAGGGGCCGGGACAGGGGACTGAAGCTTTCTTT	CASSQGPGQGTEAFF
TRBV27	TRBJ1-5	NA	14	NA	TGTGCCAGCAGTTTAGCGGGGAGCAATCAGCCCCAGCATTTT	CASSLAGSNQPQHF
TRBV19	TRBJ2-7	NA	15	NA	TGTGCCAGTAGGAACCGGGACTCACTCTCCTACGAGCAGTACTTC	CASRNRDSLSYEQYF
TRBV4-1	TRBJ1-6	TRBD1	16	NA	TGCGCCAGCAGCCAAGAACGGGGACAGGGCACTTCACCCCTCCACTTT	CASSQERGQGTSPLHF
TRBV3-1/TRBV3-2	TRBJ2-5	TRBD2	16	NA	TGTGCCAGCAGCCACGGTCGTCTAGCGGTCGGGGAGACCCAGTACTTC	CASSHGRLAVGETQYF
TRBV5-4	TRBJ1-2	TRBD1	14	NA	TGTGCCAGCAGCTTGGCCCGGACAGGTTATGGCTACACCTTC	CASSLARTGYGYTF
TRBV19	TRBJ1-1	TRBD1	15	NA	TGTGCCAGTTCCTTCGGACAGGGCTTGAACACTGAAGCTTTCTTT	CASSFGQGLNTEAFF
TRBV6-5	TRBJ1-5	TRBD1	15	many	TGTGCCAGCAGTTCGAAGACAGGGGGGGGGCAGCCCCAGCATTTT	CASSSKTGGGQPQHF
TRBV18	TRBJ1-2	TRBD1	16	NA	TGTGCCAGCTCACCATATCCCGGACAGGGCAACTATGGCTACACCTTC	CASSPYPGQGNYGYTF
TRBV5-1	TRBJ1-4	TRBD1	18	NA	TGCGCCAGCAGCTTGGAGCCCGGGACAGGGGCCGTAAATGAAAAACTGTTTTTT	CASSLEPGTGAVNEKLFF
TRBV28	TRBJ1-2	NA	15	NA	TGTGCCAGCACCATGGTCGGGGGACTGGACTATGGCTACACCTTC	CASTMVGGLDYGYTF
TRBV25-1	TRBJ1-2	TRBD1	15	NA	TGTGCCAGCAGTCCGGGACAGGGGAGGGATTATGGCTACACCTTC	CASSPGQGRDYGYTF
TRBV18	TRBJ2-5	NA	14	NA	TGTGCCAGCTCATCACAAACAGGGTGGGAGACCCAGTACTTC	CASSSQTGWETQYF
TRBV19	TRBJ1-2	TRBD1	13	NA	TGTGCCAGTAGTTCAACAGGGGTTGGAGGCTACACCTTC	CASSSTGVGGYTF
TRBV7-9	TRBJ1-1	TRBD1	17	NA	TGTGCCAGCATCATTTCTTCTAGGACAGGGGCGGGCACTGAAGCTTTCTTT	CASIISSRTGAGTEAFF
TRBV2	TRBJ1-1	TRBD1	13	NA	TGTGCCAGTACCCTCACAGGGGTAACTGAAGCTTTCTTT	CASTLTGVTEAFF
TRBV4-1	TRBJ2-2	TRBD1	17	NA	TGCGCCAGCAGCCGACGGACAGGGAGGTTTGACACCGGGGAGCTGTTTTTT	CASSRRTGRFDTGELFF
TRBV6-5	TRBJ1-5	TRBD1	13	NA	TGTGCCAGCAGGACACAGGGGGCTCAGCCCCAGCATTTT	CASRTQGAQPQHF
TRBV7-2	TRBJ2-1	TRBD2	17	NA	TGTGCCAGCAGCTCCCTTGTGGGGGGACTAGCGGACAATGAGCAGTTCTTC	CASSSLVGGLADNEQFF
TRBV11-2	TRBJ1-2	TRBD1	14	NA	TGTGCCAGCAGCTTAGTGGACAGGGGCTATGGCTACACCTTC	CASSLVDRGYGYTF
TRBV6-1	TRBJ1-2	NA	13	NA	TGTGCCAGCAGTGAGACAAGAGATTATGGCTACACCTTC	CASSETRDYGYTF
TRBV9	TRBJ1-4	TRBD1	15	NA	TGTGCCAGCAGCCCCACTGGGACAGGGCCTGAAAAACTGTTTTTT	CASSPTGTGPEKLFF
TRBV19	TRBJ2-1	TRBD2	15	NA	TGTGCCAGTAAGGAAGCGGGGGGGCCTCACAATGAGCAGTTCTTC	CASKEAGGPHNEQFF
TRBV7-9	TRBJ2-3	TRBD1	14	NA	TGTGCCAGCAGCTTGCAGGGGGCATCAGATACGCAGTATTTT	CASSLQGASDTQYF
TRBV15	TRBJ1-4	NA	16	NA	TGTGCCACCAGCAGGGGGAGGGTTGCAGCTAATGAAAAACTGTTTTTT	CATSRGRVAANEKLFF
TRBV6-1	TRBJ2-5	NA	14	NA	TGTGCCAGCAGTGAAGGGGGCAGTTGGGAGACCCAGTACTTC	CASSEGGSWETQYF
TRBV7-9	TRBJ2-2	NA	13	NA	TGTGCCAGCAGCTTAGTCGGGGCCGGGGAGCTGTTTTTT	CASSLVGAGELFF
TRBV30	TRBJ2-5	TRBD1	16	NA	TGTGCCTGGAGCAGACAGGGTTTTCTCCCCCAAGAGACCCAGTACTTC	CAWSRQGFLPQETQYF
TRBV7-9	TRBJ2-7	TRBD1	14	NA	TGTGCCAGCAGCACCACAGGGGCCTACTACGAGCAGTACTTC	CASSTTGAYYEQYF
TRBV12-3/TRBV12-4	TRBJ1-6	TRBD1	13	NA	TGTGCCAGCAGTCGGGACAGGGTTTCACCCCTCCACTTT	CASSRDRVSPLHF